One sample yielded the 20 T cell receptor beta chains listed below, sequenced in a study of T cells in narcolepsy. The assay was immunoSEQ multiplex PCR, and TCRdb's table has in-frame clones only and misses some. The sample lists tens of thousands of clones, 85% occurring once. Input material: CD45RA- memory CD4+ T cells from PBMCs. The source is a human donor with narcolepsy.

In regard to this clone: Its ends do not fully match the called genes, so a read error is possible. This sequence joins TRBV5-4 and TRBJ2-7; 9 nucleotides align to TRBD1. Germline-derived CDR1 and CDR2 are SGHNT and YYREEE (reference sequence). This CDR3 region has 13 residues. Here the CDR3 DNA reads TGTGCCAGCAGCTACCCGGGACAGGGCCATCTTATCTTC. Translated, it gives CASSYPGQGHLIF.

The chain has TRBV6-5 and TRBJ1-4; a possible D gene is TRBD1 (5 bases). V shed 2 bases and J shed 8 bases, with 12 bases lying between them. Looked up from germline, CDR1 is MNHEY and CDR2 is SVGAGI. The CDR3 totals 14 residues. CDR3 sequence reads: CASSYNGGREKLFF. In nucleotides, the CDR3 is TGTGCCAGCAGTTACAACGGGGGGAGGGAAAAACTGTTTTTT.

The chain uses TRBV2 and TRBJ1-5; no definite D call. Germline assignment: CDR1 SNHLY and CDR2 FYNNEI. This CDR3 has 12 residues. The ends were cut back, 6 bases at V and 11 bases at J, with 14 bases in the middle. In DNA form, the CDR3 reads TGTGCCAGCAGGGGGTCGGGGTGGGCCCAGCATTTT. Translation: CASRGSGWAQHF.

V is TRBV7-8 and J is TRBJ2-1; no firm D call. Deletions cut 4 bases from V and 6 bases from J, with 25 bases between. Germline V gene lookup returns CDR1 SGHVS and CDR2 FQNEAQ. This CDR3 comprises 18 residues. CDR3 in amino acids: CASSSVRMGLQRPNEQFF. CDR3 nucleotides: TGTGCCAGCAGCTCCGTACGAATGGGCCTACAACGACCCAATGAGCAGTTCTTC.

V usage is TRBV5-6 and J usage is TRBJ2-7; D is perhaps TRBD1 (6 bases). The CDR3 loop spans 13 amino acids. Germline V gene data show CDR1 as SGHDT and CDR2 as YYEEEE. The V gene lost 5 bases and the J gene lost 4 bases, with 13 bases spanning the gap. The CDR3, as DNA: TGTGCCAGCAGTAGAGTACAGGGATACGAGCAGTACTTC. The encoded protein is CASSRVQGYEQYF.

Only one count was recorded for this clone. The gene calls are TRBV30 and TRBJ2-7, with 7 bases fitting TRBD2. The germline gives CDR1 GTSNPN, CDR2 SVGIG (reference sequence). This CDR3 region has 13 residues. Losses at the gene ends were 8 bases for V and 6 bases for J; bases not matched to a gene: 13. The CDR3 here is CAHSAGVGFEQYF. As DNA, the CDR3 is TGTGCCCACAGTGCGGGAGTGGGTTTCGAGCAGTACTTC.

The chain uses TRBV5-4 and TRBJ2-3, with 8 bases aligning to TRBD2. The trim removed 4 bases at V and 6 bases at J, leaving 7 bases unmatched. Germline CDR1 reads SGHNT; CDR2 reads YYREEE (reference sequence). The length of the CDR3 is 14 residues. CDR3 sequence: CASSLSGSRDTQYF. CDR3 DNA sequence: TGTGCCAGCAGCCTAAGCGGGAGTCGCGATACGCAGTATTTT.

This chain joins TRBV29-1 and TRBJ2-1; D call uncertain. V lost 5 bases, J lost 8 bases, and 16 bases lay in between. The CDR3 has 13 residues. CDR1 and CDR2 (germline): SQVTM, ANQGSEA. The CDR3 DNA reads TGCAGCGTTTCACCCTTAGCAATTGATGAGCAGTTCTTC. Translation gives CSVSPLAIDEQFF.

This chain uses TRBV28 with TRBJ2-7; TRBD2 aligns across 7 bases. Per germline, CDR1 MDHEN and CDR2 SYDVKM. Losses at the gene ends were 7 bases for V and 1 base for J; bases not matched to a gene: 7. This CDR3 has 14 residues. The CDR3 DNA reads as TGTGCCAGCAAGGAACTAGCGCTTTCCTACGAGCAGTACTTC. Translation gives CASKELALSYEQYF.

This clone was picked up a small number of times. This rearrangement joins TRBV10-3 to TRBJ2-5; tentatively, D is TRBD2 (5 bases). V shed 7 bases and J shed 1 base, with 10 bases lying between them. Looked up from germline, CDR1 is ENHRY and CDR2 is SYGVKD. The CDR3 totals 13 residues. The CDR3 nucleotides are TGTGCCATCATGGAGGCACTCCAAGAGACCCAGTACTTC. Protein product: CAIMEALQETQYF.

V usage is TRBV14 and J usage is TRBJ2-2; D may be TRBD2 (5 bases). Germline lookup yields CDR1 SGHDN and CDR2 FVKESK. V was shortened by 1 base and J by 6 bases, with 9 bases between the two germline ends. CDR3 length: 14 amino acids. The CDR3 spells CASSQVPGSGELFF. The DNA for the CDR3 is TGTGCCAGCAGCCAAGTACCGGGATCCGGGGAGCTGTTTTTT.

This chain joins TRBV5-1 and TRBJ1-2; tentative D call: TRBD1 (6 bases). From germline, CDR1 is SGHRS and CDR2 YFSETQ. The CDR3 has 14 residues. Trimming stripped 4 bases from V and 7 bases from J, with 17 bases between. The chain's CDR3 is CASSPLTGTGGYTF. The CDR3, as DNA: TGCGCCAGCAGCCCATTAACAGGGACCGGTGGCTACACCTTC.

This clone was seen a single time. The J gene is TRBJ2-2, the V gene TRBV9, with a possible D match to TRBD2 (6 bases). The CDR3 covers 15 residues. V gave up 4 bases and J gave up 3 bases, with 13 bases separating them. Germline values: CDR1 SGDLS, CDR2 YYNGEE. The CDR3 region has the DNA TGTGCCAGCAGCTATACTAGCATGGACACCGGGGAGCTGTTTTTT. Its protein is CASSYTSMDTGELFF.

The chain couples TRBV5-1 to TRBJ2-2; 8 positions match TRBD1. CDR3 length: 16 residues. In germline, CDR1 is SGHRS, CDR2 YFSETQ. With V trimmed by 3 bases and J by 3 bases, 7 bases remained unmatched. CDR3 amino acids: CASSSQGADDTGELFF. The CDR3 DNA is TGCGCCAGCAGCTCGCAGGGGGCGGATGACACCGGGGAGCTGTTTTTT.

The chain has TRBV30 and TRBJ1-5; TRBD1 might be the D (6 bases). The germline gives CDR1 GTSNPN, CDR2 SVGIG (reference sequence). The V gene lost 4 bases and the J gene lost 2 bases, with 18 bases spanning the gap. CDR3 length: 16 amino acids. The CDR3 bases are TGTGCCTGGACTAAAGGATCGAGACAGGGCAATCAGCCCCAGCATTTT. Translated: CAWTKGSRQGNQPQHF. The full variable domain, in which reference TRBV30 and TRBJ1-5 provide the parts outside the CDR3, is SQTIHQWPATLVQPVGSPLSLECTVEGTSNPNLYWYRQAAGRGLQLLFYSVGIGQISSEVPQNLSASRPQDRQFILSSKKLLLSDSGFYLCAWTKGSRQGNQPQHFGDGTRLSIL.

This clone was seen only a few times. The CDR3 nucleotides read TGTGCCAGCAGTTTGACAGGGTTGCCCTACAATGAGCAGTTCTTC. Translating it yields CASSLTGLPYNEQFF. The chain is built from TRBV28 and TRBJ2-1, with 7 bases fitting TRBD1. The CDR3 is 15 residues long. Losses at the gene ends were 3 bases for V and 2 bases for J; bases not matched to a gene: 4. Per the germline V gene, CDR1 is MDHEN and CDR2 is SYDVKM.

This chain uses TRBV28 with TRBJ2-2, with D tentatively TRBD1 (6 bases). The CDR3 has 14 residues. Germline CDR1 and CDR2: MDHEN and SYDVKM. The V end was cut by 7 bases, the J end by 2 bases, with 11 bases between. The CDR3: CASIRGVNTGELFF. The CDR3 coding sequence is TGTGCCAGCATCAGGGGAGTTAACACCGGGGAGCTGTTTTTT.

The J gene is TRBJ2-5, the V gene TRBV2; D is possibly TRBD2 (6 bases). Between the trimmed V and J ends, which lost 9 bases and 5 bases, there was a span of 19 bases. Per the germline V gene, CDR1 is SNHLY and CDR2 is FYNNEI. This CDR3 spans 14 amino acids. CDR3 region: CASCELSRGETQYF. The CDR3 DNA follows: TGTGCCAGTTGCGAACTCTCTCGGGGGGAGACCCAGTACTTC.

The V gene is TRBV11-2, the J gene TRBJ1-2; a weak D match, TRBD1 (5 bases). The length of the CDR3 is 13 residues. Germline values: CDR1 SGHAT, CDR2 FQNNGV. Trimming pared 6 bases from V and 4 bases from J, leaving 12 bases between. CDR3 protein: CASRPTGVYGYTF. CDR3 bases: TGTGCCAGCAGACCTACAGGCGTCTATGGCTACACCTTC.

The CDR3 reads CATRLGTSGRAGETQYF. For the CDR3, the DNA is TGTGCCACCCGACTCGGGACTAGCGGGAGGGCCGGAGAGACCCAGTACTTC. The chain uses TRBV19 and TRBJ2-5, with 16 positions matching TRBD2. Trimming took 10 bases from V and 4 from J; bases not matched to a gene: 12. Germline CDR1 and CDR2: LNHDA and SQIVND (reference sequence). This CDR3 spans 17 amino acids.